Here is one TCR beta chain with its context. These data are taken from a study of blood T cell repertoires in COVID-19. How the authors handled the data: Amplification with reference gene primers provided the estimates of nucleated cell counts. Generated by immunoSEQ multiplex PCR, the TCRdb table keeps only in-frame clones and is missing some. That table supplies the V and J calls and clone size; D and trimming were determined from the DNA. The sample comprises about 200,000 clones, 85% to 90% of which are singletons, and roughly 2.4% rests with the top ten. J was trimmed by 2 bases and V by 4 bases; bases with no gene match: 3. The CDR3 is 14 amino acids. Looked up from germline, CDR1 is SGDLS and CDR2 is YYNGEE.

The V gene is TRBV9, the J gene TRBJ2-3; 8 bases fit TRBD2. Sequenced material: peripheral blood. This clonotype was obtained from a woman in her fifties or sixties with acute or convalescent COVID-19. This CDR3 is CASSSAGATDTQYF. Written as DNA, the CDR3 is TGTGCCAGCAGCTCAGCGGGGGCCACAGATACGCAGTATTTT.